The 8 T cell receptor beta chains below come from one sample, sequenced in a study of T cells in Graves' hyperthyroidism and ophthalmopathy. From RNA transcripts, TCR beta CDR3 regions were amplified. RT-PCR in the first round (using the HTBI primer set) targeted the TCR CDR3. TCRdb re-analysed the multiplex PCR reads in MiXCR, keeping a single row per CDR3 protein. The top ten hold approximately 5.8% of the sample, which has around 420,000 distinct CDR3 sequences, roughly an eighth seen once. The sequenced sample consisted of blood. The receptor set was obtained from a woman younger than 30 with Graves' hyperthyroidism.

The chain couples TRBV5-8 to TRBJ1-1; maybe TRBD1 (6 bases). The CDR3 is made up of 14 amino acids. CDR1 and CDR2 from the germline V gene are SGHTS and YDEGEE. With 2 bases removed from V and 7 bases from J, the gap between germline ends came to 15 bases. The DNA of the CDR3 is TGTGCCAGCAGCTTATCCGACAGGCCATTTGAAGCTTTCTTT. Translation gives CASSLSDRPFEAFF.

At least ten counts were recorded for this clonotype. The chain recombines TRBV28 with TRBJ2-1; possibly TRBD1 for D (6 bases). The ends were cut back, 6 bases at V and 5 bases at J, with 20 bases in the middle. Germline-derived CDR1 and CDR2 are MDHEN and SYDVKM. The CDR3 is made up of 16 amino acids. The CDR3, as DNA: TGTGCCAGCAGCCCTAGGTTGAAGGGGGTTGACAATGAGCAGTTCTTC. Translating it yields CASSPRLKGVDNEQFF.

This clonotype was detected only a few times. The genes are TRBV6-1 and TRBJ1-3; D not certain. This CDR3 is 16 amino acids long. Trimming pared 0 bases from V and 3 bases from J, leaving 12 bases between. Germline V gives CDR1 MNHNS, CDR2 SASEGT. This CDR3 reads CASSEASPLRGNTIYF. Here the CDR3 DNA reads TGTGCCAGCAGTGAAGCCTCACCTCTTCGTGGAAACACCATATATTTT.

This clonotype was detected ten times or more. The V and J genes are TRBV20-1 and TRBJ2-7, with a possible D match to TRBD2 (5 bases). The CDR3 length is 16 residues. Germline V gives CDR1 DFQATT, CDR2 SNEGSKA (reference sequence). The ends were cut back, 2 bases at V and 2 bases at J, with 19 bases in the middle. The DNA for the CDR3 is TGCAGTGCTAGACCGTCGACCTCGGGAAGGACCTACGAGCAGTACTTC. It specifies CSARPSTSGRTYEQYF.

The V and J genes are TRBV11-2 and TRBJ2-5, with 9 bases lining up with TRBD1. Germline V gene sequence: CDR1 SGHAT, CDR2 FQNNGV. Trimming at V came to 8 bases and at J to 5 bases, leaving 0 bases not matched to a gene. The CDR3 runs to 11 residues. Here the CDR3 reads CASGQGETQYF. CDR3 bases: TGTGCCAGCGGACAGGGGGAGACCCAGTACTTC.

The table lists this clonotype with many counts. The chain uses TRBV3-1 and TRBJ2-1; 9 nucleotides align to TRBD2. This CDR3 has 17 residues. V lost 0 bases to trimming and J lost 4 bases; unmatched junction nucleotides: 7. The germline V gene encodes CDR1 LGHDT and CDR2 YNNKEL (reference sequence). In nucleotides, the CDR3 is TGTGCCAGCAGCCAAGAACCTAGCGGGATAAGTTACAATGAGCAGTTCTTC. This encodes CASSQEPSGISYNEQFF.

The chain links TRBV7-3 to TRBJ1-2; D is undetermined. V lost 2 bases and J 5 bases, leaving 9 bases between the germline ends. The CDR3 consists of 13 residues. Germline V CDR1 and CDR2: SGHTA, FQGTGA. The CDR3 protein is CASSLFGSYGYTF. The CDR3 DNA reads TGTGCCAGCAGCTTATTCGGTAGTTATGGCTACACCTTC.

Concerning this clonotype itself: A single base separates this from a much larger clone, so it may be a read error. The chain recombines TRBV20-1 with TRBJ2-1, with TRBD2 matching over 9 bases. This CDR3 contains 15 residues. The V gene end was trimmed by 1 base and the J gene end by 7 bases; junction bases not matched to a gene: 8. Per the germline V gene, CDR1 is DFQATT and CDR2 is SNEGSKA (reference sequence). CDR3 loop: CSARVIVAGENEQFF. For the CDR3, the DNA is TGCAGTGCTAGAGTTATAGTAGCGGGAGAGAATGAGCAGTTCTTC.